Below, one T cell receptor beta chain is given with its context. The antigen it recognizes is unknown. No per-base quality is available; no much larger clone lies one base away. Each donor gave one peripheral blood draw, roughly 0.12 L on average, collected into heparinised tubes. A BD FACSAria II was used to sort naive, central memory, regulatory and stem cell-like memory CD4+ T cells with a panel that included CD45RO, CCR7, CD25, CD127, CD95 and CD27. Purity was above 95% for every sorted population. Right away, PBMCs were isolated by Lymphoprep density gradient centrifugation and were stained directly, with no culture step. So that batch effects would be minimized, each experiment stained and sorted samples in pairs, pairing one healthy donor with one patient. The data derive from a study of beta chain features in type 1 diabetes (dated by TCRdb to about 2018). Context from the whole study: Mean age, gender distribution, total cell number and subset yield did not differ between patients and healthy donors. Naive and central memory subsets were obtained from all 28 donors, but regulatory and stem cell-like memory subsets were isolated from only 8 patients and 8 healthy donors. A total of roughly 99 million sorted cells were examined across all samples, and the number of cells per subset was strongly correlated with RNA yield. In the study, TCRB repertoires of sorted circulating CD4+ T cell subsets from recently diagnosed type 1 diabetes patients were compared with those of matched healthy donors.

The CDR3 goes from the cysteine to the phenylalanine over 15 residues. Of the read, only the CDR3 DNA is kept; its 45 bases are in frame from base 1. From a lookup of the germline V gene, CDR1 and CDR2 are SGHTA and FQGNSA. The V and J ends are trimmed by 5 bases and 0 bases, leaving 10 bases between them. The entire amount of isolated RNA was reverse transcribed using the High Capacity cDNA Reverse Transcription Kit, so the sequenced TCRB transcripts were expressed ones. Naive, central memory and regulatory T cell samples underwent deep immunoSEQ sequencing, averaging about 3.57 million total reads per sample. Sorted cells were lysed in RLT buffer and RNA was extracted with DNase-treated RNeasy Micro or Mini kits, depending on cell number. Each cell subset was processed on its own to prevent cross-contamination, while patient and healthy donor samples were processed together. The immunoSEQ multiplex PCR was used to amplify TCRB sequences from cDNA, generating 87-bp fragments that spanned the CDR3 region. Amplicons were sequenced on the Illumina HiSeq platform. The authors' pipeline ran thus. Synthetic template baselines were used to correct PCR bias computationally, reads within Hamming distance 2 were collapsed together, and singletons that could not be merged were discarded. Reads were aligned against IMGT so that V, D and J genes, CDR3 length and insertions or deletions at six rearrangement sites could be assigned. Within each subset, clonotype counts were normalized to sorted cell number, and only after that were true diversity and Gini coefficients computed with the tcR R package. The overlap coefficient, calculated on TCRB nucleotide sequences, was used to measure repertoire sharing. Drawn from immuneACCESS, this table holds only the in-frame rearrangements with V and J called that TCRdb kept. Clones are partly lost; checked studies trace under half to an unresolved V gene and leave the rest unexplained. V, J and clone size are taken as reported in that table, and D and trimming were inferred from the DNA itself. The sample table records tens of thousands of clones; roughly 50% of these occur just once. Roughly 2.5% of the sample is taken by the ten largest.

The investigation overall reported the following: Shorter templates might have been favored by PCR, but patient and control samples were amplified and corrected together, so both groups would have been affected equally by any skew. Only small numbers of individuals were included in the HLA sub-analyses, which left unresolved whether HLA type had any influence on TCRB rearrangement. The naive, central memory and regulatory TCRB repertoires appeared to resemble one another more closely among patients than among healthy donors. Type 1 diabetes patients showed a moderate but significant shortening of TCRB CDR3 length in all four CD4+ subsets. At VDJ recombination sites, type 1 diabetes patients had fewer insertions and more deleted nucleotides, which implies abnormalities in thymic rearrangement. Sequencing cDNA rather than genomic DNA could over-represent highly expressing activated cells, although activation and CD3 levels did not differ between groups.

The receptor comes from a woman between 35 and 50 years old with type 1 diabetes. The chain employs TRBV7-2 and TRBJ1-4; the D gene cannot be named for sure. Material: Tregs from blood. What this sample's cell subset or site label stands for: regulatory CD4+ T cells. The CDR3 protein: CASSLFVATNEKLFF. Read as DNA, the sequence is TGTGCCAGCAGCCTCTTCGTAGCAACTAATGAAAAACTGTTTTTT.